This T cell receptor beta chain was found in a study of metastatic and nonmetastatic thyroid tumors (TCRdb year 2020). For the wider study: For patients with malignant and with benign thyroid disease, the researchers compared repertoires between peripheral blood samples and tumor or nodule tissue samples.

On the study overall, not on this receptor specifically: TCR beta diversity was reported as significantly higher in malignant tumors than in benign nodules, in both blood and tumor samples.

This clone was detected only a few times. There is no known antigen for this receptor. Base quality data are lacking; no much larger clone is found one base away. From the cysteine through the phenylalanine, the CDR3 covers 15 amino acids. Kept here is only the CDR3 DNA, which spans 45 bases and is read in frame from base 1. CDR1 is given as MNHNS and CDR2 as SASEGT, both from the germline V gene. Trimming removed 4 bases from V and 1 base from J; the gene matches leave 1 base unexplained. Receptor libraries were prepared by PCR. The sequencing machine was an Illumina HiSeq 4000. High-throughput sequencing was used to profile the TCR beta-chain CDR3 region of every patient. Per the source publication's procedure: The researchers built a classifier to tell apart papillary thyroid cancer patients with distant metastasis, based on CDR3 differences among clinicopathological groups. Repertoire diversity was assessed with the Shannon index, and tumor-blood repertoire similarity with the Morisita-Horn index. Starting from the raw public reads, TCRdb applied fastp trimming at Q25, assembled clones with MiXCR and retained in-frame beta chains. The V and J calls come from TCRdb's annotation, not from the publication. Here the sample has over 50,000 clones; 25% to 35% occur a single time. The top ten clones comprise more than 15% of the sample.

None of the patients had been given any treatment before thyroid surgery. Using T-cell receptor beta sequencing, the researchers looked back retrospectively at clinical samples from patients, gathered between about 2011 and 2019. This receptor was taken from a female donor with papillary thyroid cancer or a benign thyroid nodule (not recorded which). Some clones in this sample may be carry-over from other donors' samples. The sequence joins TRBV6-1 to TRBJ1-5, with 10 junctional bases fitting TRBD1. Sequencing was performed on blood. The encoded CDR3 is CASSGDRGSNQPQHF. The sequence in DNA is TGTGCCAGCAGTGGGGACAGGGGAAGCAATCAGCCCCAGCATTTT.